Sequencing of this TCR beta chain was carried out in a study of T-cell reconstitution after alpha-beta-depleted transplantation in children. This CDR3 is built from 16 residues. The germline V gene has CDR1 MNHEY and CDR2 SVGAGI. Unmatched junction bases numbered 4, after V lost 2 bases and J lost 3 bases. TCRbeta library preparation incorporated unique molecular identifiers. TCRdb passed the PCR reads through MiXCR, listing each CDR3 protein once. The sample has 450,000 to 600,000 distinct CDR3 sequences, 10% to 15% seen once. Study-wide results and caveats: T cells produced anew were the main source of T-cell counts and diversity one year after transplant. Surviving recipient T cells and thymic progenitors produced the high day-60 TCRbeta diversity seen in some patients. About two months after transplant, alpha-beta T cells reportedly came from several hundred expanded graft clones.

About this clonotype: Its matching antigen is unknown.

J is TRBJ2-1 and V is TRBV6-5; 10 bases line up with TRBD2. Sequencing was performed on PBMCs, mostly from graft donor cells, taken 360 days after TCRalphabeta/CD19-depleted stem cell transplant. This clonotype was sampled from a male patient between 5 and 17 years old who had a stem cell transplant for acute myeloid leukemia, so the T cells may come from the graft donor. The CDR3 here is CASSYLLAGVYNEQFF. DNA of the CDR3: TGTGCCAGCAGTTACCTCCTAGCGGGAGTCTACAATGAGCAGTTCTTC.